One sample yielded the 8 T cell receptor beta chains listed below, sequenced in a study of CD8 T cells in ankylosing spondylitis. The study's findings and limits: Ankylosing spondylitis blood appeared to carry a characteristic TCR beta motif of several highly homologous variants.

These receptors are not linked to any known antigen. TCRdb re-called the 5' RACE reads with MiXCR, one entry per CDR3 protein. Of around 490,000 distinct CDR3 sequences detected, approximately 5% appear once; the ten largest clones hold under 4.5%. Sequenced material: blood, either unsorted or a sorted T cell fraction (not recorded which). Receptor source: a male donor with ankylosing spondylitis.

This clonotype was picked up many times. The chain is built from TRBV7-9 and TRBJ2-3; D may correspond to TRBD1 or TRBD2 (5 bases each). The CDR3 is 14 amino acids. V lost 3 bases and J lost 2, with 9 bases in between. Germline V gene sequence: CDR1 SEHNR, CDR2 FQNEAQ (reference sequence). CDR3 nucleotide sequence: TGTGCCAGCAGCTTGGCAGGGACCACAGATACGCAGTATTTT. It encodes CASSLAGTTDTQYF.

This clonotype was seen at least ten times. The J gene is TRBJ1-1, the V gene TRBV4-2, with D perhaps matching TRBD1 (5 bases). V lost 1 base and J 4 bases, leaving 16 bases between the germline ends. The CDR3 has 16 amino acids. The germline CDR1 and CDR2 sequences are LGHNA and YNFKEQ. The CDR3 sequence: CASSQGVQGDGTEAFF. The CDR3 nucleotides are TGTGCCAGCAGCCAAGGGGTGCAGGGAGACGGCACTGAAGCTTTCTTT.

This clonotype was found a few times. The chain combines TRBV20-1 with TRBJ2-1; possibly TRBD2 for D (7 bases). Trimming pared 2 bases from V and 2 bases from J, leaving 16 bases between. In germline, CDR1 is DFQATT, CDR2 SNEGSKA (reference sequence). This CDR3 is 16 amino acids long. DNA for the CDR3: TGCAGTGCTAGAAACAGGGCTAGCGGCACCTACAATGAGCAGTTCTTC. Its translation is CSARNRASGTYNEQFF.

With respect to this clonotype: At one of its ends the junction is not consistent with the germline gene, which may arise from a read error. The genes are TRBV7-7 and TRBJ2-5; 11 nucleotides agree with TRBD1. Germline V gene data show CDR1 as SSHAT and CDR2 as FNYEAQ (reference sequence). The CDR3 totals 15 residues. The DNA of the CDR3 is TGTGCTAGCAGCGAGAGGACAGGGGGCTTGGAGACCCAGTACTTC. Translating gives CASSERTGGLETQYF.

This clonotype was found many times. The rearrangement joins TRBV7-2 to TRBJ1-6, with a possible D match to TRBD1 (6 bases). CDR1 and CDR2 (germline): SGHTA, FQGNSA. V was clipped by 1 base and J by 14 bases, with 6 bases between them. This CDR3 has 11 amino acids. The chain's CDR3 is CASSLGQALHF. The CDR3 nucleotides read TGTGCCAGCAGCTTAGGACAGGCCCTCCACTTT. The full variable domain, completed using reference TRBV7-2 and TRBJ1-6, is GAGVSQSPSNKVTEKGKDVELRCDPISGHTALYWYRQSLGQGLEFLIYFQGNSAPDKSGLPSDRFSAERTGGSVSTLTIQRTQQEDSAVYLCASSLGQALHFGNGTRLTVT.

This clonotype has ten or more counts. CDR3 amino acids: CASSFGASTDTQYF. The CDR3 bases are TGTGCCAGCAGTTTTGGGGCCAGCACAGATACGCAGTATTTT. The V and J genes are TRBV12-3 or TRBV12-4 and TRBJ2-3; tentative D call: TRBD1 (5 bases). The length of the CDR3 is 14 residues. V gave up 3 bases and J gave up 0 bases, with 7 bases separating them.

Ten or more counts support this clonotype. V gene TRBV7-8 combines with J gene TRBJ1-5; no firm D call. The CDR3 length is 13 residues. Trimming pared 1 base from V and 6 bases from J, leaving 7 bases between. Per the germline V gene, CDR1 is SGHVS and CDR2 is FQNEAQ. This chain's CDR3 is CASSLGTAQPQHF. The CDR3 coding sequence is TGTGCCAGCAGCTTAGGGACGGCTCAGCCCCAGCATTTT.

This clonotype was seen ten or more times. The chain joins TRBV20-1 to TRBJ2-5; the D is unclear. Germline V gene lookup returns CDR1 DFQATT and CDR2 SNEGSKA (reference sequence). This CDR3 is 14 amino acids long. V gave up 1 base and J gave up 4 bases, with 13 bases separating them. CDR3 bases: TGCAGTGCTAGAGGGTACCACCCAGGAGAGACCCAGTACTTC. Protein sequence: CSARGYHPGETQYF.